In its sample, the clone carrying this T cell receptor beta chain was seen once. These data belong to a study of shared clonotypes between healthy human individuals. The CDR3 runs 18 residues. Germline-derived CDR1 and CDR2 are MNHEY and SMNVEV (reference sequence). V shed 3 bases, J shed 11 bases, and the junction held 24 bases outside the gene matches. Clones were sequenced by immunoSEQ multiplex PCR, and TCRdb holds only the in-frame ones, with some missing. This table holds approximately 88,000 clones, 60% to 70% found once. The source of this sequence is a man in his thirties or forties in good health. The V and J genes are TRBV27 and TRBJ2-5, with 7 nucleotides matching TRBD2. The specimen sequenced was memory CD8+ T cells sorted from blood. As to subset: CD45RO+ cells pooled with CCR7-negative TemRA cells. CDR3 DNA: TGTGCCAGCAGTTTCATTTCGTCTGGCCTAGCGGTACATGGTGAGCAGTACTTC. Its protein product is CASSFISSGLAVHGEQYF.